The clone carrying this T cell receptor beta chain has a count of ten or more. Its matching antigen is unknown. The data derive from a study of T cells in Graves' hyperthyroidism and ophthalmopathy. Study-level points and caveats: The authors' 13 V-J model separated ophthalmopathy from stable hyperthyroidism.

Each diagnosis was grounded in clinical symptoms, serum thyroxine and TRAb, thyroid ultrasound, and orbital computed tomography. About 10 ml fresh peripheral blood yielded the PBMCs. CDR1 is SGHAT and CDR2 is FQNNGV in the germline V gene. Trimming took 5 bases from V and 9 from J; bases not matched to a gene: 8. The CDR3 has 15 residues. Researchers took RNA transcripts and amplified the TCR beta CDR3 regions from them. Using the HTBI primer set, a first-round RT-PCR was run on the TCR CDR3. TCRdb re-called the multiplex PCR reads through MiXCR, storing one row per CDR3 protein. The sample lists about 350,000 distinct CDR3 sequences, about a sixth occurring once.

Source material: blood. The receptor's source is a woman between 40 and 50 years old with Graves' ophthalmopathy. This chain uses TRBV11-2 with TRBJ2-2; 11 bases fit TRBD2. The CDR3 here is CASSATSGRSRELFF. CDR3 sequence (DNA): TGTGCCAGCAGCGCAACTAGCGGGAGATCCCGGGAGCTGTTTTTT.